One and the same sample provided the 4 T cell receptor beta chains below, sequenced in a study of shared clonotypes between healthy human individuals. The data were produced by immunoSEQ multiplex PCR, yet TCRdb's version contains in-frame clones alone and is incomplete. The sample shows more than 2,000,000 clones, roughly 92% of them seen only once. Input material: naive CD4+ T cells sorted from blood. Subset meaning: CD45RA+ positively selected. The receptor set was obtained from a man younger than 35 in good health.

The chain recombines TRBV10-3 with TRBJ2-7, with D possibly matching TRBD2 (6 bases). CDR3 size: 16 residues. Deletions cut 5 bases from V and 0 bases from J, with 17 bases between. Germline loops: CDR1 ENHRY, CDR2 SYGVKD. The CDR3 region has the DNA TGTGCCATCAGTCAACTAAGACGGGGGAGCTCCTACGAGCAGTACTTC. It translates to CAISQLRRGSSYEQYF.

This clone was detected once. The V and J genes are TRBV29-1 and TRBJ1-1; D uncertain. Trimming removed 5 bases at V and 4 bases at J, with 11 bases between. The germline V gene encodes CDR1 SQVTM and CDR2 ANQGSEA. CDR3 size: 12 residues. For the CDR3, the DNA is TGCAGCGTTACCGCGGGCGGCACTGAAGCTTTCTTT. Protein: CSVTAGGTEAFF.

The chain recombines TRBV29-1 with TRBJ2-5; 11 bases align to TRBD2. CDR1 is SQVTM, CDR2 ANQGSEA, per germline. The ends lost 6 bases at V and 2 bases at J; junction bases unmatched: 5. The CDR3 contains 14 residues. The CDR3 DNA reads TGCAGCGTCGTACTAGCGGGGGTACAAGAGACCCAGTACTTC. Its protein product is CSVVLAGVQETQYF.

The chain recombines TRBV6-5 with TRBJ1-5; no firm D call. The germline V and J ends were trimmed by 0 bases and 7 bases, with 13 bases remaining between them. This CDR3 is built from 15 residues. Germline CDR1 reads MNHEY; CDR2 reads SVGAGI. In DNA form, the CDR3 reads TGTGCCAGCAGTTACTCTACATTAGTACGGCAGCCCCAGCATTTT. Translating it yields CASSYSTLVRQPQHF.